This TCR beta chain was documented in a study of blood T cell repertoires in COVID-19. Study-wide context: Collection of acute and convalescent COVID-19 samples took place in the United States, Italy and Spain. In each case, the material was cDNA or gDNA derived from T cells, B-cell-depleted T cells, or PBMCs.

Original analysis: Amplified reference gene primers provided the basis for estimating nucleated cell counts. TCRdb keeps only in-frame clones here, not all; method: immunoSEQ multiplex PCR. That table supplies the V and J calls and clone size; D and trimming were determined from the DNA. The sample holds about 300,000 clones, approximately 88% seen once. The table lists this clone with a count of one. The sequence derives from a young man with active or convalescent COVID-19. The sequencing sample was made of peripheral blood.

CDR3 nucleotides: TGTGCCAGCAGCTTTTCGATAGACAGGGTCATCGCCGGGGAGCTGTTTTTT. This codes for CASSFSIDRVIAGELFF. This chain joins TRBV7-3 and TRBJ2-2; TRBD1 matches at 7 bases. Trimming took 3 bases from V and 6 from J; bases not matched to a gene: 13. The CDR3 consists of 17 residues. Germline CDR1 and CDR2: SGHTA and FQGTGA. Full variable domain (outside the CDR3, taken from reference TRBV7-3 and TRBJ2-2): GAGVSQTPSNKVTEKGKYVELRCDPISGHTALYWYRQSLGQGPEFLIYFQGTGAADDSGLPNDRFFAVRPEGSVSTLKIQRTERGDSAVYLCASSFSIDRVIAGELFFGEGSRLTVL.